The 3 T cell receptor beta chains given below trace back to one sample, sequenced in a study of PD-L1 blockade in urothelial cancer. Produced via immunoSEQ multiplex PCR; TCRdb's table is partial and in-frame only. Found here are 85,000 to 130,000 clones, around 90% of them singletons; the top ten hold around 0.9%. The source was PBMCs, collected around atezolizumab (anti-PD-L1) treatment. The receptors originated from a woman older than 75 with urothelial cancer.

This clone came up a few times. This sequence joins TRBV2 and TRBJ1-2, with 7 positions matching TRBD1. Germline values: CDR1 SNHLY, CDR2 FYNNEI. With V trimmed by 6 bases and J by 7 bases, 14 bases remained unmatched. The CDR3 extends over 15 amino acids. CDR3 residues: CASRDRVNPSGGYTF. CDR3 DNA sequence: TGTGCCAGCAGAGACAGGGTAAACCCTTCGGGTGGCTACACCTTC.

This clone was observed a single time. The gene calls are TRBV9 and TRBJ1-4, with a weak D call TRBD1 (6 bases). Germline CDR1 is SGDLS and CDR2 is YYNGEE. Trimming cost V 2 bases and J 3 bases, with 14 bases left between them. The CDR3 has 16 amino acids. CDR3: CASSVGGHAANEKLFF. The DNA for the CDR3 is TGTGCCAGCAGCGTGGGGGGGCATGCGGCTAATGAAAAACTGTTTTTT.

The J gene is TRBJ2-5, the V gene TRBV5-6, with D maybe TRBD1 (6 bases). V was shortened by 1 base and J by 3 bases, with 13 bases between the two germline ends. The CDR3 totals 15 residues. Germline CDR1 is SGHDT and CDR2 is YYEEEE. In DNA form, the CDR3 reads TGTGCCAGCAGCTTGTCCCTGGGGGCAGAAGAGACCCAGTACTTC. Translation gives CASSLSLGAEETQYF.